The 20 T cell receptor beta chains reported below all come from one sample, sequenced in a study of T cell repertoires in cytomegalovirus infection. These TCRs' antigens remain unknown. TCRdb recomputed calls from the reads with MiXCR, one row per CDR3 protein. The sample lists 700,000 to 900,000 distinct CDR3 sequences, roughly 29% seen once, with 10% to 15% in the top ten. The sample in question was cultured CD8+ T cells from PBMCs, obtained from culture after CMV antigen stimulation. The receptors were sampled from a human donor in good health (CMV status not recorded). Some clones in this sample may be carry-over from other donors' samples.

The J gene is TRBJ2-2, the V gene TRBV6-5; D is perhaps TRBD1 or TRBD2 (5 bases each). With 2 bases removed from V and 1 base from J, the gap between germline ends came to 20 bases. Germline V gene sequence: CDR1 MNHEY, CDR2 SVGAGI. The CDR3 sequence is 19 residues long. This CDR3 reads CASSYSSGGSRGNTGELFF. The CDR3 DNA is TGTGCCAGCAGTTACAGTTCGGGCGGTTCGAGGGGGAACACCGGGGAGCTGTTTTTT.

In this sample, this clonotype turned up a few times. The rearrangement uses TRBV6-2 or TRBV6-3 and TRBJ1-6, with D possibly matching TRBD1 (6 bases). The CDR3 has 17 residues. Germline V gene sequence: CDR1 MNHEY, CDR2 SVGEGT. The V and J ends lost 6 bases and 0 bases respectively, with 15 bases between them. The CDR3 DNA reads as TGTGCCAGCAGCCATGGGACAACGAGCTCCTATAATTCACCCCTCCACTTT. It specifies CASSHGTTSSYNSPLHF.

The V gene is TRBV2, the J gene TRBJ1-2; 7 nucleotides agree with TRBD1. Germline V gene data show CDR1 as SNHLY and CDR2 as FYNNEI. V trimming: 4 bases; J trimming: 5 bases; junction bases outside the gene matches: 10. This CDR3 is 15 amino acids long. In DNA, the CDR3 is TGTGCCAGCAGTGGTTGGGACAGCGATCCATATGGCTACACCTTC. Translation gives CASSGWDSDPYGYTF.

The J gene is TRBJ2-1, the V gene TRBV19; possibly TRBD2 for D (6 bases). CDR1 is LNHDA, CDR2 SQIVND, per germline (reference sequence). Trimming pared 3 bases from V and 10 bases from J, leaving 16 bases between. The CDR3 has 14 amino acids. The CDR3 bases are TGTGCCAGTAGTATCCCTTCTTGGGGGAGGGAGCAGTTCTTC. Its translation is CASSIPSWGREQFF.

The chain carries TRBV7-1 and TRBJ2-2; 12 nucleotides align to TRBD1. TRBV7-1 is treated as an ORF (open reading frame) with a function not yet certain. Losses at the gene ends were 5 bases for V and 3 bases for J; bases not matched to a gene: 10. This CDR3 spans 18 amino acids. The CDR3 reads CASSGPGQGALDTGELFF. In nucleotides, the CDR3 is TGTGCCAGCAGCGGTCCGGGACAGGGGGCCTTAGACACCGGGGAGCTGTTTTTT.

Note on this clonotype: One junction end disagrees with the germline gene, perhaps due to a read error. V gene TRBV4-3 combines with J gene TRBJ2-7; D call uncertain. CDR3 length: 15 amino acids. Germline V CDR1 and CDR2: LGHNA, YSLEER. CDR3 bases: TGCGCCAGCAGCCAAGACTGGCTAGTCTCCCACGAGCAGTACTTC. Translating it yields CASSQDWLVSHEQYF.

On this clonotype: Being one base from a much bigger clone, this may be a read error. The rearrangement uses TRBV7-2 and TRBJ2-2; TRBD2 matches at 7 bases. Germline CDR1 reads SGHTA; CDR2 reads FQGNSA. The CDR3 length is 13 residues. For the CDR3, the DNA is TGTGCCAGCAGCTTAGTAAGCGCGGGGGATCTGTTTTTT. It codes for CASSLVSAGDLFF.

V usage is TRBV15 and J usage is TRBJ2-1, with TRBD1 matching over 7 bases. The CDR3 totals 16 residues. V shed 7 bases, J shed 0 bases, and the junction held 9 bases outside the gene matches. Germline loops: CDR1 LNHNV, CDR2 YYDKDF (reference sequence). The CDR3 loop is CATKGAPRTSYNEQFF. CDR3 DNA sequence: TGTGCCACCAAGGGGGCGCCCCGAACCTCCTACAATGAGCAGTTCTTC. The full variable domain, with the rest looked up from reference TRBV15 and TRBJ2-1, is DAMVIQNPRYQVTQFGKPVTLSCSQTLNHNVMYWYQQKSSQAPKLLFHYYDKDFNNEADTPDNFQSRRPNTSFCFLDIRSPGLGDTAMYLCATKGAPRTSYNEQFFGPGTRLTVL.

The CDR3, as DNA: TGTGCCAGCAATCTAGCGGGGGGGCCTAATGAGCAGTTCTTC. Its protein product is CASNLAGGPNEQFF. This sequence joins TRBV6-2 or TRBV6-3 and TRBJ2-1; 12 bases agree with TRBD2. V trimming: 7 bases; J trimming: 7 bases; junction bases outside the gene matches: 5. The CDR3 spans 14 residues. Germline loops: CDR1 MNHEY, CDR2 SVGEGT.

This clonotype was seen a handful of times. CDR3 sequence (DNA): TGTGCCAGCAGTACCGAGTGGGGGGTCACTGAAGCTTTCTTT. Translated: CASSTEWGVTEAFF. V gene TRBV6-5 combines with J gene TRBJ1-1; D perhaps matches TRBD1 (5 bases). V lost 5 bases, J lost 4 bases, and 14 bases lay in between. The germline gives CDR1 MNHEY, CDR2 SVGAGI. The CDR3 runs 14 residues.

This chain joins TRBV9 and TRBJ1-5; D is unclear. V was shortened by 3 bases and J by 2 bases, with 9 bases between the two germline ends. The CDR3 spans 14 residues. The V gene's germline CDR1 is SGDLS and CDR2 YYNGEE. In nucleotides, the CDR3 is TGTGCCAGCAGCGAAGGGCCGGGCAATCAGCCCCAGCATTTT. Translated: CASSEGPGNQPQHF.

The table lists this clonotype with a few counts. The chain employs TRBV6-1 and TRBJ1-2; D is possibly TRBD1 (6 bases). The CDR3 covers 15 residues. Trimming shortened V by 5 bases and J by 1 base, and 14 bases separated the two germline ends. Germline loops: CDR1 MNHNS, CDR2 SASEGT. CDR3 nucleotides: TGTGCCAGCAGTCTCGAGGACAGCCTTAACTATGGCTACACCTTC. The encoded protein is CASSLEDSLNYGYTF.

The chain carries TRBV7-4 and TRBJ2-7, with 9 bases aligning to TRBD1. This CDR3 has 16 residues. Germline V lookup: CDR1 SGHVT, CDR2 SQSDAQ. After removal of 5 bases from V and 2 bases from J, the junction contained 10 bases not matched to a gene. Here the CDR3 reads CASSPLGTGHPYEQYF. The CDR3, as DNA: TGTGCCAGCAGCCCCCTCGGGACAGGGCACCCCTACGAGCAGTACTTC. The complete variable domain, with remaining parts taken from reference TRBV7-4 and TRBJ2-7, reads GAGVSQSPRYKVAKRGRDVALRCDSISGHVTLYWYRQTLGQGSEVLTYSQSDAQRDKSGRPSGRFSAERPERSVSTLKIQRTEQGDSAVYLCASSPLGTGHPYEQYFGPGTRLTVT.

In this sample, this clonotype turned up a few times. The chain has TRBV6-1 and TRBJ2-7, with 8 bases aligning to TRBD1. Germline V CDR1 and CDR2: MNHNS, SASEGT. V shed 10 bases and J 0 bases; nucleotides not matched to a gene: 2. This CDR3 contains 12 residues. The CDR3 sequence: CATGQGSYEQYV. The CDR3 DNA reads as TGTGCCACCGGACAGGGCTCCTACGAGCAGTACGTC.

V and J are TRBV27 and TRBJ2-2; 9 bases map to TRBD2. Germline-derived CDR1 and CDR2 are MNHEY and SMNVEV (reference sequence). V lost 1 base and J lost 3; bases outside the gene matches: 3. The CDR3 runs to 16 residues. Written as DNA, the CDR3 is TGTGCCAGCAGTTTATGGGCTAGCGGGGACACCGGGGAGCTGTTTTTT. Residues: CASSLWASGDTGELFF.

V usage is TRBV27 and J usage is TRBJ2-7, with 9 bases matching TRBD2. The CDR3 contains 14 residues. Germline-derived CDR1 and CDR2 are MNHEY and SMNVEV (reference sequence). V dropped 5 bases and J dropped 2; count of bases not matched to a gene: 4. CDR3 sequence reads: CASSHSGGPYEQYV. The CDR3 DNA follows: TGTGCCAGCAGTCACAGCGGGGGGCCCTACGAGCAGTACGTC.

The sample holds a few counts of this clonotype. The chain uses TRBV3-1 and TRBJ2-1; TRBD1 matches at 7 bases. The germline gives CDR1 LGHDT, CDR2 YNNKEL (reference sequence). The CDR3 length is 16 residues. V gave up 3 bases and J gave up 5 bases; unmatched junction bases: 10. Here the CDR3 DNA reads TGTGCCAGCAGCCAGGACCCCGGGACAGCTAACAATGAGCAGTTCTTC. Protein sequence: CASSQDPGTANNEQFF.

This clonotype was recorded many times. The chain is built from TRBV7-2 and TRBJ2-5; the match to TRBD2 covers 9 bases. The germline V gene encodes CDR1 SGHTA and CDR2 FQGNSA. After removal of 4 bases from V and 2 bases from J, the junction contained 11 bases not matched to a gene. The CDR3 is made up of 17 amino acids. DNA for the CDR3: TGTGCCAGCAGCTATCCGGCGGGGGGGCCGTGGCAAGAGACCCAGTACTTC. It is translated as CASSYPAGGPWQETQYF.

CDR3 sequence reads: CASSPPGGGARGETQYF. CDR3 coding DNA: TGTGCCAGCTCACCACCAGGCGGGGGGGCCAGAGGAGAGACCCAGTACTTC. The chain couples TRBV18 to TRBJ2-5, with 9 bases identical to TRBD2. Trimming removed 0 bases from V and 4 bases from J; junction bases left unmatched: 9. Germline CDR1 and CDR2: KGHSH and LQKENI. This CDR3 has 17 amino acids.

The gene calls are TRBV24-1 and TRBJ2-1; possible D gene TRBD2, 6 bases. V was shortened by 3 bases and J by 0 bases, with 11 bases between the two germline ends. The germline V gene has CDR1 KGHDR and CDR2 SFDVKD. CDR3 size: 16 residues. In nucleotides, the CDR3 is TGTGCCACCAGTGATCCCCCCGGGGGCTCCTACAATGAGCAGTTCTTC. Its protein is CATSDPPGGSYNEQFF.